This T cell receptor beta chain was sequenced for a study of cytomegalovirus exposure and HLA in healthy donors. Study information: Early released data had around 79 million unique TCRs, all coming from HLA-typed donors. Findings of the study overall: Common viral pathogens seemed, in a later analysis, to connect with several of the most significant clusters.

The PCR had 60 Vbeta and 13 Jbeta primers. Generated by immunoSEQ multiplex PCR, the TCRdb table keeps only in-frame clones and is missing some. The table includes approximately 120,000 clones, 77% detected once. Points on this clone: Antigen: not known.

Germline V lookup: CDR1 MDHEN, CDR2 SYDVKM. V dropped 3 bases and J dropped 0; count of bases not matched to a gene: 4. The CDR3 contains 15 residues. This TCR derives from a middle-aged man in good health and CMV-seropositive. The J gene is TRBJ2-7, the V gene TRBV28, with TRBD2 matching 8 bases. Sequences were obtained from PBMCs. This CDR3 reads CASSFLGLDSYEQYF. CDR3 bases: TGTGCCAGCAGTTTTCTGGGACTAGACTCCTACGAGCAGTACTTC.